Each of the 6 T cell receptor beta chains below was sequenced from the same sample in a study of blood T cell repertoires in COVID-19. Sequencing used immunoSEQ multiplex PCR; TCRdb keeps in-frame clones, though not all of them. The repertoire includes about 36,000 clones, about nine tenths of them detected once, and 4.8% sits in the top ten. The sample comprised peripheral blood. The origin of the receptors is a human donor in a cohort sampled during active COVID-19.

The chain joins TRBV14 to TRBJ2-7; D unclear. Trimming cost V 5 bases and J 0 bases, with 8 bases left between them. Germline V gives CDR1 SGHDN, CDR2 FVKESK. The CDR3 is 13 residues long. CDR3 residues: CASSGGPSYEQYF. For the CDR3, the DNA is TGTGCCAGCAGCGGTGGCCCCTCCTACGAGCAGTACTTC.

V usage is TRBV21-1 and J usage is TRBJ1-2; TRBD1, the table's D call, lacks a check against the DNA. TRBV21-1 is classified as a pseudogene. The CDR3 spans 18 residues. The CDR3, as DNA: TGTGCCAGCAGCACCTTCAGGGCCAACAGGGCATTCAACTATGGCTACACCTTC. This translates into CASSTFRANRAFNYGYTF.

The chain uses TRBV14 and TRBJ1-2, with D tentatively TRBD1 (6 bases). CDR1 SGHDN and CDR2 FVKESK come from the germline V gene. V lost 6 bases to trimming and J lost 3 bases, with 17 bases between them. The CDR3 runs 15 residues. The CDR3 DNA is TGTGCCAGCAGTATTGAGAGGGCAGGGGACTATGGCTACACCTTC. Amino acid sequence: CASSIERAGDYGYTF.

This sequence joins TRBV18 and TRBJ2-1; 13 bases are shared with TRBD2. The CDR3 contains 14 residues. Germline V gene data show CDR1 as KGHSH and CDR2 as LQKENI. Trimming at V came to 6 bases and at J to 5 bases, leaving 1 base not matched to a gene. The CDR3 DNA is TGTGCCAGCTCCGGGACTAGCGGGAACAATGAGCAGTTCTTC. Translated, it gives CASSGTSGNNEQFF.

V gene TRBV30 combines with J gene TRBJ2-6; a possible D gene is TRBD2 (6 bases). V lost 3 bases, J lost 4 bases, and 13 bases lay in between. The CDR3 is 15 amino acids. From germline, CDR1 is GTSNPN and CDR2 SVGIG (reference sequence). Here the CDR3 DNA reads TGTGCCTGGAGCGTGGGAGGAGCGGGGGCCAACGTCCTGACTTTC. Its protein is CAWSVGGAGANVLTF.

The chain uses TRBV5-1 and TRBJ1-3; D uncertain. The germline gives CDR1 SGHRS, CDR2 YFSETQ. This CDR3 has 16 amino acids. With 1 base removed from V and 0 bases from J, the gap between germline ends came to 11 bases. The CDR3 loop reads CASSLMVSSSGNTIYF. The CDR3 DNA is TGCGCCAGCAGCTTGATGGTGTCGAGCTCTGGAAACACCATATATTTT. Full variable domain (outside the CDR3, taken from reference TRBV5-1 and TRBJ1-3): KAGVTQTPRYLIKTRGQQVTLSCSPISGHRSVSWYQQTPGQGLQFLFEYFSETQRNKGNFPGRFSGRQFSNSRSEMNVSTLELGDSALYLCASSLMVSSSGNTIYFGEGSWLTVV.